This T cell receptor (beta chain) is from a study of shared clonotypes between healthy human individuals (dated by TCRdb to about 2020). A note on the overall study: A few men and a couple of women, aged 18 to 49 years, made up the cohort. For each donor, three plates each were used for CD4 naive and CD4 memory, two plates were used for CD8 naive, and one plate was used for CD8 memory. To estimate repertoire size and how much clonotypes are shared between individuals, the study performed deep sequencing of blood TCR repertoires from about 5 healthy adults. Different laboratories and diverse techniques were used to prepare libraries and sequence TCR repertoires, to increase sequencing depth and limit assay-specific biases. Each donor's leukapheresis produced roughly between about 0.8 and 8.9 billion PBMCs. The paper as a whole reports these results and caveats: Because the study included only a small number of donors, the genetic and exposure-history diversity represented was limited. Pairwise subsampling led to the expectation that sequencing depth would affect the degree of clonotype sharing among donors. Across several donors, approximately 5% of naive CD4, around 3.5% of naive CD8, about 2.3% of memory CD4, and about 0.4% of memory CD8 clonotypes were shared. Only blood was sampled, and tissue TCR repertoires likely differ from those in blood. Even with the large sequencing depth, rarefaction of the sorted-subset datasets indicated that sequencing was incomplete. Naive subsets generally had larger estimated clonotype richness than memory subsets. Higher generation probabilities were observed for clonotypes shared by all four sorted-subset donors than for non-shared clonotypes.

CDR3 length: 15 amino acids, cysteine to phenylalanine. Of the read, only the CDR3 DNA is kept; its 45 bases are in frame from base 1. V and J lose 0 bases and 3 bases, and a span of 12 bases separates them. Sequences MNHEY (CDR1) and SVGAGI (CDR2) are obtained from the germline V gene. With respect to this clone: Its antigen is unknown. No quality values exist for individual bases; no much larger clone is one base distant.

Using the deep immunoSEQ assay, TCR CDR3 regions were amplified from genomic DNA by multiplex PCR. Genomic DNA extracted from each cell subset was distributed evenly over all wells of several immunoSEQ 96-well plates, and each plate served as one replicate. For sorted subsets, each replicate PCR was loaded with 200 ng genomic DNA, equivalent to about 33,000 T cell genomes. Purified libraries were measured with a Qubit 3.0 fluorometer, size-checked on a Bioanalyzer 2100, and measured again with the KAPA Library Quantification kit. Every immunoSEQ 96-well plate was sequenced on a dedicated single-read 150-cycle Illumina NextSeq 550 flow cell. In the source study's methods: Because the immunoSEQ output held only junctional sequences and lacked quality scores, the filtering could not match the filtering applied to full-length reads. Sequences were annotated with PyIR, a Python wrapper for IgBLAST v1.9, and V/J genes and CDR3 were assigned using IMGT germline references. Reads were removed for weak V/J assignments (E-value above 1e-6), missing CDR3, stop codons, out-of-frame junctions, or ambiguous translated residues. V3J clonotypes were defined as sequences sharing an identical inferred V gene, J gene, and CDR3 amino acid sequence. Percentage overlap between repertoires was calculated by dividing the number of shared unique clonotypes by the size of the smaller repertoire. Richness of each repertoire was evaluated using RTK rarefaction, the Chao1 estimator, and Recon v2.1 estimates of unobserved clonotypes. OLGA was used to compute generation probabilities for all TCRbeta clonotypes that the gDNA method yielded from a handful of donors. TCRdb re-hosts the immuneACCESS table, in-frame sequences only. Its copies lack some clones; in the studies checked, an unresolved V gene accounts for under half of them, and the cause for the rest is not known. V, J and clone size derive from that table, while D and trimming were established from the DNA sequence. The sample has roughly 2 million clones on record, approximately 95% of them singletons. Jointly, the top ten make up about 1.1% of the sample.

CD8 naive samples were obtained by positive selection for CCR7 among CD45RO-negative cells, yielding a CD45RA+CCR7+ population from which TemRA cells were excluded. The donors were healthy, HIV-negative adults with no recently reported acute infections or vaccinations. Only Caucasian adults living in Nashville, Tennessee, USA were represented among the donors. Blood was obtained by leukapheresis, after which PBMCs were separated by Ficoll-Histopaque density gradient centrifugation and cryopreserved in liquid nitrogen vapor phase. Analytical flow cytometry was used to check the purity and quantity of each magnetically sorted T cell population. From each sorted fraction, genomic DNA was isolated and quantified by UV absorbance on a Nanodrop 2000c.

The sequence was obtained from a man aged 18 to 29 in good health. The material sequenced was naive CD8+ T cells sorted from blood. Per the publication, the cell subset or site label means: CD45RA+CCR7+. The V and J genes are TRBV6-5 and TRBJ2-7; possibly the D gene is TRBD2, per 5 matching bases. The CDR3: CASSYSEATDYEQYF. The DNA sequence reads TGTGCCAGCAGTTACTCGGAGGCCACCGACTACGAGCAGTACTTC.